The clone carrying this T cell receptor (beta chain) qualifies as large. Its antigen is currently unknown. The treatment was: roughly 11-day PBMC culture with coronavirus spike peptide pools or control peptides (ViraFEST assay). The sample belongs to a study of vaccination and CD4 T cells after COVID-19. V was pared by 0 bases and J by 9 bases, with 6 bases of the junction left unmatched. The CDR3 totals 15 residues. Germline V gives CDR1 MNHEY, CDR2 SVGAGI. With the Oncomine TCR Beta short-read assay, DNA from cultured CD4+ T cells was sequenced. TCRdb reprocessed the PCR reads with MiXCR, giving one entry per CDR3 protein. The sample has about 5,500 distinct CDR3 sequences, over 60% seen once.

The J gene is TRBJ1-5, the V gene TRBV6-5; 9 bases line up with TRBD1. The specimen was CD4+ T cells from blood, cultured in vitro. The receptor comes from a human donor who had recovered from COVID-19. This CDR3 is CASSYSQGAWGPQHF. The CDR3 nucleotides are TGTGCCAGCAGTTACTCACAGGGGGCTTGGGGGCCCCAGCATTTT.